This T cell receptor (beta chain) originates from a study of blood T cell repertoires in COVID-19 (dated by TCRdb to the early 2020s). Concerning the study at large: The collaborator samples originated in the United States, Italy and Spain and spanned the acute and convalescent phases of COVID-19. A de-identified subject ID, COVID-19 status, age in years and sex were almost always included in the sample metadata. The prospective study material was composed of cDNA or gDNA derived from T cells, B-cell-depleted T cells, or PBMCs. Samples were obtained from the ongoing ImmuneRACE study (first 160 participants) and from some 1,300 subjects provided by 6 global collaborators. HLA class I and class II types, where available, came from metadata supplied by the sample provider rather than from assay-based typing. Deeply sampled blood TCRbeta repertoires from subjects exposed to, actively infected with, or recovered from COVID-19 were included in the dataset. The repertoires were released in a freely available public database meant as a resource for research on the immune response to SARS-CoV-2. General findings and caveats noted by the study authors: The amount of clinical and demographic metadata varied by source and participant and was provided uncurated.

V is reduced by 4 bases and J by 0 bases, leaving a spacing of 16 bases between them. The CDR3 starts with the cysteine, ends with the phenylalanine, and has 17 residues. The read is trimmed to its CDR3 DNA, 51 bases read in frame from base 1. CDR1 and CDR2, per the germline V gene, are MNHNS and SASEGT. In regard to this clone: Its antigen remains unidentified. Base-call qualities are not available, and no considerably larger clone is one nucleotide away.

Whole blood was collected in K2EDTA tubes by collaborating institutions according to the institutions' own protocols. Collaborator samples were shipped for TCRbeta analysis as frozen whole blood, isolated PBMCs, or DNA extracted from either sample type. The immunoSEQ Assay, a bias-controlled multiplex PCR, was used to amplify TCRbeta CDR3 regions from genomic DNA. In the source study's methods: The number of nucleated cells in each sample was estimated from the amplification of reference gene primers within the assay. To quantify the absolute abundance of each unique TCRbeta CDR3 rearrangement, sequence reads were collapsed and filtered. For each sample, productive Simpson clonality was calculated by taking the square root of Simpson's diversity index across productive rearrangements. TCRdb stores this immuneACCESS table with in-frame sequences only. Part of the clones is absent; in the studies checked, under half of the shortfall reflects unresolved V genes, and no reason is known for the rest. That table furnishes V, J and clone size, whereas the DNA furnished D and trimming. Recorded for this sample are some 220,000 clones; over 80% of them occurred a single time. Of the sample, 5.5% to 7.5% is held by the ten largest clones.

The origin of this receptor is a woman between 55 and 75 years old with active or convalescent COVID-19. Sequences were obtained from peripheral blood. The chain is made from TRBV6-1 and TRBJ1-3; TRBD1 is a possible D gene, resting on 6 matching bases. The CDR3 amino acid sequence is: CASSAKTGFVSGNTIYF. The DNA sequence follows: TGTGCCAGCAGTGCTAAGACAGGTTTCGTCTCTGGAAACACCATATATTTT.